This TCR beta chain was obtained from a study of OX40 agonist ivuxolimab in advanced cancers. For the study at large: Dosing consisted of intravenous ivuxolimab at 0.01 to 10 mg/kg every 2 weeks. Study observations and caveats: Individuals who were partial responders at 0.1-3.0 mg/kg had clonal expansion that ranked among the lowest.

The assay was immunoSEQ multiplex PCR, and TCRdb's table has in-frame clones only and misses some. Counted here are tens of thousands of clones, about 88% occurring once; the ten biggest clones make up about 1.2%. As for this clone: Its antigen is not identified.

The CDR3 totals 14 residues. Germline V lookup: CDR1 SGHKS, CDR2 YYEKEE (reference sequence). Between the trimmed V and J ends, which lost 4 bases and 0 bases, there was a span of 9 bases. The sample consisted of CD4+ or CD8+ T cells sorted from blood, taken in a trial of the OX40 agonist ivuxolimab. This receptor was identified in an adult with an advanced solid tumor such as melanoma, head and neck, liver or kidney cancer. The V gene is TRBV5-5, the J gene TRBJ2-3; D possibly corresponds to TRBD1 (6 bases). The CDR3: CASSTTGSTDTQYF. Written as DNA, the CDR3 is TGTGCCAGCAGCACAACAGGGAGCACAGATACGCAGTATTTT. The variable domain in full, with the rest retrieved from reference TRBV5-5 and TRBJ2-3, is DAGVTQSPTHLIKTRGQQVTLRCSPISGHKSVSWYQQVLGQGPQFIFQYYEKEERGRGNFPDRFSARQFPNYSSELNVNALLLGDSALYLCASSTTGSTDTQYFGPGTRLTVL.